This is a list of T cell receptor beta chains from one sample in a study of blood T cell repertoires in COVID-19. Profiling relied on immunoSEQ multiplex PCR, and the TCRdb table lists in-frame clones only, not all of them. The sample lists 80,000 to 100,000 clones; roughly 86% were seen once. Source material: peripheral blood. Receptors were obtained from a human donor in a cohort sampled during active COVID-19. CDR3s include the opening cysteine and the closing phenylalanine or tryptophan. The D gene is left open where the match is weak. A clone size is listed for some rows: how often the clone was seen (once, few, many), or a class if it is expanded.

NA once TRBJ1-2 TRBV28 TGTGCCAGCAACCCGAGGGGGGGCAACTATGGCTACACCTTC CASNPRGGNYGYTF
NA NA TRBJ2-1 TRBV18 TGTGCCAGCTTTCCAACTATCTTGAGCTCCTACAATGAGCAGTTCTTC CASFPTILSSYNEQFF
NA NA TRBJ1-2 TRBV5-1 TGCGCCAGCAGCTTGTACGGGGATGGCTACACCTTC CASSLYGDGYTF
NA NA TRBJ2-2 TRBV4-1 TGCGCCAGCAGCCAAGATCAGGTACAATCGGACACCGGGGAGCTGTTTTTT CASSQDQVQSDTGELFF
TRBD1 NA TRBJ1-1 TRBV6-5 TGTGCCAGCAGTTACACGCCCGGGACAGTGAACACTGAAGCTTTCTTT CASSYTPGTVNTEAFF
NA NA TRBJ2-7 TRBV9 TGTGCCAGCAGCGTAGTGGCATCCACCTACGAGCAGTACTTC CASSVVASTYEQYF
NA NA TRBJ2-1 TRBV5-8 TGTGCCAGCAGCTTGGTTTCGGCAGGGCGGTACAATGAGCAGTTCTTC CASSLVSAGRYNEQFF
TRBD1 NA TRBJ2-7 TRBV5-1 TGCGCCAGCAGCCCCGTTACGACAGGGACCGAGCAGTACTTC CASSPVTTGTEQYF
NA NA TRBJ2-2 TRBV29-1 TGCAGCGTTGGGCAGAACGCGAACACCGGGGAGCTGTTTTTT CSVGQNANTGELFF
TRBD2 NA TRBJ2-1 TRBV19 TGTGCCAGTAGTATTTGGACTAGCGGGTGGAATGAGCAGTTCTTC CASSIWTSGWNEQFF
NA NA TRBJ1-6 TRBV4-3 TGCGCCAGCAGCCAAGAGGACGGGAAAAATTCACCCCTCCACTTT CASSQEDGKNSPLHF
TRBD1 NA TRBJ1-1 TRBV18 TGTGCCAGCTCACTCGAGGTAACAGGGGGCACTGAAGCTTTCTTT CASSLEVTGGTEAFF
NA NA TRBJ2-1 TRBV29-1 TGCAGCGTTGAAGAGACAGCTAAGACGGAATTCTTC CSVEETAKTEFF